This T cell receptor beta chain was recorded in a study of blood T cells in healthy people across ages (dated by TCRdb to the mid-2010s). With regard to the full study: In model experiments, roughly one uniquely barcoded TCR beta cDNA molecule per two T cells was captured by template switching. The study measured age-related changes in TCR beta repertoire diversity using deep sequencing normalized with unique cDNA molecular identifiers. Donors were grouped into four age groups: young (average roughly 15 years), middle-aged (approximately 41), aged (around 60) and long-lived (around 82). To avoid experimental bias, donors of different ages were spread randomly across the sequencing lanes. The study analyzed two additional independent replicas of 1 million unique cDNA reads from the same blood draw for two donors, one aged 18 to 29 and one aged 80 or older.

Library method: 5' RACE. Data came from an Illumina HiSeq 2500. A second PCR of roughly 7 to 11 cycles was performed with a sample-barcoded 5' primer and a J-beta primer mix. A template-switch 5' adaptor carrying 12 random nucleotides introduced a unique molecular identifier onto each TCR beta cDNA molecule. At least 2.5 million CDR3-containing paired-end reads were obtained from each sample. The Mint cDNA synthesis kit, primed by a TRBC-specific oligonucleotide, was used to synthesize first-strand cDNA from all RNA. After uracil-DNA glycosylase treatment, a first 18-cycle PCR used universal primers M1SS and BC2_uni_R on all cDNA. Processing in the source paper ran as follows. Normalization of each sample was performed by random selection of 1 million high-quality reads, each carrying a distinct molecular identifier. Reads with shared molecular identifiers were discarded instead of being binned into consensus sequences. MiTCR, with a Q25 quality threshold and the strictest error-elimination algorithm, was used for CDR3 identification, clonotype clustering and error correction. A nonparametric unseen species model using Euler transformation provided a lower-bound estimate of total TCR beta diversity. Using fastp at Q25 and MiXCR, TCRdb reprocessed the public reads and kept productive beta chains. All rows with the same CDR3 protein become a single entry with the most common DNA and genes. In this record, the V and J calls reflect TCRdb's handling and not the investigators' own analysis. The sample profile shows approximately 810,000 distinct CDR3 sequences; around 30% of them were found once. The ten largest clones take up 17% of the sample.

Trimming takes 5 bases from V and 5 bases from J, and the germline ends sit 18 bases apart. The germline V gene supplies CDR1 SGHTA and CDR2 FQGNSA. From the cysteine up to the phenylalanine, the CDR3 has a length of 15 residues. This entry keeps only the CDR3 DNA: 45 bases, framed from base 1. Beyond this particular receptor, the publication reports: Observed TCR beta diversity correlated strongly with the percentage of naive T cells measured by flow cytometry. Bulk unsorted PBMC profiling prevented conclusive comparison of naive and antigen-experienced compartments. Estimates of total diversity based on one million sequenced T cells were regarded as lower bounds and as underestimates. Compared with the aged group, more naive CD4+ T cells, fewer expanded clones and increased TCR diversity were shown by the long-lived group, suggesting age selection. As age increased, observed TCR beta diversity per million T cells dropped in a roughly linear way, and a significant reduction was already evident by age about 40. The CMV infection status of donors was not known, potentially confounding age-related changes in expanded clonotypes.

Donors were 30 to 45 systemically healthy Caucasian individuals from Russia aged roughly 6 to 95 years. Each donor gave about 9.7 milliliters of peripheral blood, drawn into EDTA-treated Vacutainer tubes. PBMCs were isolated by Ficoll-Paque density-gradient centrifugation, with at least 6.5 million obtained per sample. Total RNA was extracted from PBMCs with Trizol reagent, with at least 5.5 micrograms obtained per sample. Naive CD45RAhigh/CD27high T cell percentages were measured by flow cytometry on a PBMC aliquot from every donor. About this clonotype itself: The antigen it recognizes is unknown. It has no much larger one-base neighbor in the sample; base qualities were not kept.

The sample consisted of blood. This sequence was found in a woman aged 80 or over in good health. The rearranged chain carries TRBV7-2 and TRBJ2-5; a weak D assignment points to TRBD2 (6 bases agree). The CDR3 is CASSEPKGGGETQYF. The DNA is as follows: TGTGCCAGCAGCGAACCGAAGGGTGGGGGGGAGACCCAGTACTTC. This CDR3, with the reference TRBV7-2 and TRBJ2-5 proteins standing in past its ends, gives the full variable domain GAGVSQSPSNKVTEKGKDVELRCDPISGHTALYWYRQSLGQGLEFLIYFQGNSAPDKSGLPSDRFSAERTGGSVSTLTIQRTQQEDSAVYLCASSEPKGGGETQYFGPGTRLLVL.